These T cell receptor beta chains were read from a single sample in a study of CD8+ T cells in alopecia areata. Repertoires were generated with immunoSEQ multiplex PCR, while TCRdb's copy carries only in-frame clones and drops some. Altogether 150,000 to 200,000 clones are present, about three fifths being singletons, with the ten largest covering about 3.5%. The material was CD4+ T cells sorted from blood, obtained at week 4, from a patient treated with tofacitinib. The receptors were gathered from a human donor with alopecia areata. Each CDR3 is given with its conserved first and last residue. A D gene is named only where the DNA matches it firmly. Clone sizes are given selectively: once, few, many, or a class where the clone is expanded.

J gene | clone size | V gene | D gene | CDR3 DNA | CDR3 protein
TRBJ1-6 | - | TRBV5-1 | - | TGCGCCAGCAGCCCTTCTCCGGGCCTAAATTCACCCCTCCACTTT | CASSPSPGLNSPLHF
TRBJ1-1 | few | TRBV7-2 | - | TGTGCCAGCAGCCCTTACTTAATACAAGCTTTCTTT | CASSPYLIQAFF
TRBJ1-6 | - | TRBV7-2 | - | TGTGCCAGCAGCCTTAACAGGCCCTATAATTCACCCCTCCACTTT | CASSLNRPYNSPLHF
TRBJ2-7 | many | TRBV2 | - | TGTGCCAGCACTGATCTCGACTCCTACGAGCAGTACTTC | CASTDLDSYEQYF
TRBJ2-3 | - | TRBV5-1 | - | TGCGCCAGCAGCTTGGGCGCCAGTGTGGCAGATACGCAGTATTTT | CASSLGASVADTQYF
TRBJ1-3 | few | TRBV10-3 | TRBD1 | TGTGCCATCTATTCCGGACAGGGTTCTGGAAACACCATATATTTT | CAIYSGQGSGNTIYF
TRBJ1-1 | once | TRBV4-2 | - | TGTGCCAGCAGCCAGTCCGGACAGCTGAACACTGAAGCTTTCTTT | CASSQSGQLNTEAFF
TRBJ1-1 | - | TRBV29-1 | - | TGCAGCGTTCGGACAGATTTGAACACTGAAGCTTTCTTT | CSVRTDLNTEAFF
TRBJ2-4 | - | TRBV5-6 | TRBD1 | TGTGCCAGCAGCTCGGCGGGACAGGGAGCCAAAAACATTCAGTACTTC | CASSSAGQGAKNIQYF
TRBJ2-2 | - | TRBV4-2 | - | TGTGCCAGCAGCCAAGAACAAGCCGGGGAGCTGTTTTTT | CASSQEQAGELFF
TRBJ2-5 | - | TRBV4-2 | TRBD2 | TGTGCCAGCAGCCAAAGACTAGCGCACGAGACCCAGTACTTC | CASSQRLAHETQYF
TRBJ2-2 | - | TRBV29-1 | TRBD1 | TGCAGCGTAGACGGGACAGGTGCCACCGGGGAGCTGTTTTTT | CSVDGTGATGELFF
TRBJ2-4 | - | TRBV29-1 | - | TGCAGCGTTGGGTTTGGGGGCTTTGGAAAAAACATTCAGTACTTC | CSVGFGGFGKNIQYF
TRBJ1-1 | - | TRBV29-1 | - | TGCAGCGTTGCTCTTCGACTGACTCCCATGAACACTGAAGCTTTCTTT | CSVALRLTPMNTEAFF
TRBJ2-2 | - | TRBV25-1 | - | TGTGCCAGCAGTGAAAGGGGAGCCGGGGAGCTGTTTTTT | CASSERGAGELFF
TRBJ2-5 | few | TRBV29-1 | - | TGCAGCGTTCTACCGAGGGAGACCCAGTACTTC | CSVLPRETQYF
TRBJ2-7 | - | TRBV30 | - | TGTGCCTGGACAAAGGGGTACTCCTACGAGCAGTACTTC | CAWTKGYSYEQYF
TRBJ1-2 | - | TRBV18 | - | TGTGCCAGCTCCCTTGGACAGTCTACTAACTATGGCTACACCTTC | CASSLGQSTNYGYTF
TRBJ2-7 | few | TRBV29-1 | TRBD1 | TGCAGCGTTGAAGACAGGGGGCAATCCTACGAGCAGTACTTC | CSVEDRGQSYEQYF
TRBJ2-7 | - | TRBV9 | TRBD1 | TGTGCCAGCAGCGTTCCTCCGGTGGGCAGGGGGAACCACGAGCAGTACTTC | CASSVPPVGRGNHEQYF
TRBJ2-1 | - | TRBV6-1 | - | TGTGCCAGCAGCACACAGGGCTATGAGCAGTTCTTC | CASSTQGYEQFF
TRBJ2-7 | - | TRBV29-1 | - | TGCAGCGTGTGGGGGGTTCGAGAGTCGTCCGAGCAGTACTTC | CSVWGVRESSEQYF
TRBJ1-1 | - | TRBV29-1 | - | TGCAGCGTCCTCAAGAGGACAGTAAGGCGGGACACTGAAGCTTTCTTT | CSVLKRTVRRDTEAFF
TRBJ2-4 | - | TRBV5-1 | - | TGCGCCAGCAGCTTGGACGGATTAGCCAAAAACATTCAGTACTTC | CASSLDGLAKNIQYF
TRBJ1-2 | - | TRBV5-6 | - | TGTGCCAGCAGCTTGAGGCAGGGTGATGGCTACACCTTC | CASSLRQGDGYTF
TRBJ1-2 | - | TRBV5-1 | TRBD1 | TGCGCCAGCAGCTTGGCCGAGTTAGGGACAGGGCGAGGCTACACCTTC | CASSLAELGTGRGYTF
TRBJ2-2 | - | TRBV29-1 | TRBD2 | TGCAGCGTTGGGGAGGGAACCGGGGAGCTGTTTTTT | CSVGEGTGELFF
TRBJ1-5 | - | TRBV6-5 | - | TGTGCCAGCAGTCGTACGCCCGAAGCGAGGGAGCCCCAGCATTTT | CASSRTPEAREPQHF
TRBJ1-3 | - | TRBV30 | - | TGTGCCTGGAGTATCCAGTACCGAAACACCATATATTTT | CAWSIQYRNTIYF
TRBJ1-1 | - | TRBV4-3 | - | TGCGCCAGCAGCCAAGAACCGGCGGGAATCACTGAAGCTTTCTTT | CASSQEPAGITEAFF
TRBJ2-5 | - | TRBV7-9 | TRBD1 | TGTGCCAGCAGCGGCCGGACAGGACAAGAGACCCAGTACTTC | CASSGRTGQETQYF
TRBJ1-1 | once | TRBV29-1 | - | TGCAGCGTTGGTGGCGGAGTATCGAACACTGAAGCTTTCTTT | CSVGGGVSNTEAFF
TRBJ2-1 | - | TRBV6-5 | TRBD1 | TGTGCCAGCAGTTACTCTCAGGGGGTCGAGTTCTTC | CASSYSQGVEFF
TRBJ1-3 | - | TRBV30 | - | TGTGCCTGGAGTGTAGTGGTATTTGGAAACACCATATATTTT | CAWSVVVFGNTIYF
TRBJ2-5 | - | TRBV11-3 | - | TGTGCCAGCAGCTTATCCCACGGGTCCCAAGAGACCCAGTACTTC | CASSLSHGSQETQYF
TRBJ2-7 | - | TRBV4-2 | TRBD2 | TGTGCCAGCAGCCAAGACCGGAGCGCTAGCGGGGGCCCACCTTACGAGCAGTACTTC | CASSQDRSASGGPPYEQYF
TRBJ1-1 | - | TRBV7-9 | - | TGTGCCAGCAGCTTTACTAAGGAAGAGGAGGCTTTCTTT | CASSFTKEEEAFF
TRBJ1-5 | - | TRBV6-5 | TRBD1 | TGTGCCAGCAGACAGGGGGGCCAGCCCCAGCATTTT | CASRQGGQPQHF
TRBJ1-5 | - | TRBV29-1 | TRBD1 | TGCAGCGTTGTGGTAGGGGGCCGCCACAATCAGCCCCAGCATTTT | CSVVVGGRHNQPQHF
TRBJ2-7 | - | TRBV7-9 | - | TGTGCCAGCATCCCGGGGGCGTTCCCCCTCTCCGAGCAGTACTTC | CASIPGAFPLSEQYF
TRBJ2-5 | few | TRBV29-1 | - | TGCAGCGTTGGGACCACACAAGAGACCCAGTACTTC | CSVGTTQETQYF
TRBJ2-7 | few | TRBV23-1 | TRBD1 | TGCGCCAGCAGTCAGACCCTCCGGGACAGGGTCAACGAGCAGTACTTC | CASSQTLRDRVNEQYF
TRBJ1-5 | - | TRBV2 | - | TGTGCCAGCAGTGGGGAGGGACCTCAGCCCCAGCATTTT | CASSGEGPQPQHF
TRBJ2-7 | - | TRBV27 | - | TGTGCCAGCAGTTTGAAGGAGGGGAGGTCCTACGAGCAGTACTTC | CASSLKEGRSYEQYF
TRBJ2-3 | - | TRBV4-1 | - | TGCGCCAGCAGCGGTTGGGGCTCCAGCACAGATACGCAGTATTTT | CASSGWGSSTDTQYF
TRBJ1-6 | - | TRBV19 | - | TGTGCCACCGCTCCGGGGGTTATGGTTTCACCCCTCCACTTT | CATAPGVMVSPLHF